Listed here is a single T cell receptor (beta chain). V dropped 4 bases and J dropped 10 bases, with 10 bases sitting between them. Looked up from germline, CDR1 is SNHLY and CDR2 is FYNNEI. The CDR3 totals 12 residues. This table comes from immunoSEQ multiplex PCR, and its TCRdb copy is limited to in-frame clones, with some not included. In the table there are under 150,000 clones, roughly nine tenths of which are singletons. This entry comes from a study of T cell responses to AZD1222 COVID-19 vaccine. This receptor was obtained from an adult in good health. Sequencing was performed on peripheral blood, taken on day 0 of AZD1222 vaccination. The V and J genes are TRBV2 and TRBJ1-4; D possibly corresponds to TRBD1 (6 bases). CDR3 region: CASSADRLKLFF. CDR3 sequence (DNA): TGTGCCAGCAGTGCCGACAGGCTAAAACTGTTTTTT.